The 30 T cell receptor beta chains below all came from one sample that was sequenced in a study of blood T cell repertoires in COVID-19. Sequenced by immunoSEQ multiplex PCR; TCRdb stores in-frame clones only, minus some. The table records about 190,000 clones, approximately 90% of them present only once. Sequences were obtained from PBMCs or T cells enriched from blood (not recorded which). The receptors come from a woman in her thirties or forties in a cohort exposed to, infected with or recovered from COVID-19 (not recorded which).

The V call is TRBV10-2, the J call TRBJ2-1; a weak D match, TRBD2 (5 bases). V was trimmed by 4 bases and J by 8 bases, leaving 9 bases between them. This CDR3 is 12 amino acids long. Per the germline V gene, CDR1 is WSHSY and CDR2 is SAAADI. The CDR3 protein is CASSGRVHEQFF. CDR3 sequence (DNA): TGCGCCAGCAGTGGGCGGGTGCATGAGCAGTTCTTC.

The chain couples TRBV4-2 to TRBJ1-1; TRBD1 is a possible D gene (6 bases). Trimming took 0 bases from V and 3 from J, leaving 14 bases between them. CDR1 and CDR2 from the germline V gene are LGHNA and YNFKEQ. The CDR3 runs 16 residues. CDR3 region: CASSQDDRQAYTEAFF. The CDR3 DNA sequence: TGTGCCAGCAGCCAAGACGACCGACAGGCTTACACTGAAGCTTTCTTT.

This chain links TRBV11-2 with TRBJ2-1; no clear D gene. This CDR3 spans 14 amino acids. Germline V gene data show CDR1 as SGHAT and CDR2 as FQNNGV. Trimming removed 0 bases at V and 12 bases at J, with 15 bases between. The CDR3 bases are TGTGCCAGCAGCTTAGATGAGATTATTGATCCGCAGTTCTTC. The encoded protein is CASSLDEIIDPQFF. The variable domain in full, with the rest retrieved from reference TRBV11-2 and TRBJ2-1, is EAGVAQSPRYKIIEKRQSVAFWCNPISGHATLYWYQQILGQGPKLLIQFQNNGVVDDSQLPKDRFSAERLKGVDSTLKIQPAKLEDSAVYLCASSLDEIIDPQFFGPGTRLTVL.

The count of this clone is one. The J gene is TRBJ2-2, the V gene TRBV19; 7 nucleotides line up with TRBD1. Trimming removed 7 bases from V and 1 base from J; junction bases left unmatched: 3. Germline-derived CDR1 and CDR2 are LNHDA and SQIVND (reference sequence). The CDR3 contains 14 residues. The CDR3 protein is CASIPGGNTGELFF. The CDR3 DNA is TGTGCCAGTATTCCAGGGGGGAACACCGGGGAGCTGTTTTTT.

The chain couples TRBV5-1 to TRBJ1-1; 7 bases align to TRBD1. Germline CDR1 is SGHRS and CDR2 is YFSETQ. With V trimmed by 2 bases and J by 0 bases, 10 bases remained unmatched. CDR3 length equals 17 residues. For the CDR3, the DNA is TGCGCCAGCAGCTTCTACAGGGGTGGGAGCTTGAACACTGAAGCTTTCTTT. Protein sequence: CASSFYRGGSLNTEAFF.

The CDR3 here is CASSPQGVGNTEAFF. CDR3 DNA: TGTGCCAGCTCACCCCAGGGGGTGGGGAACACTGAAGCTTTCTTT. The rearrangement joins TRBV18 to TRBJ1-1; 7 bases are shared with TRBD1. V shed 3 bases, J shed 1 base, and the junction held 5 bases outside the gene matches. CDR3 length: 15 residues. Germline values: CDR1 KGHSH, CDR2 LQKENI.

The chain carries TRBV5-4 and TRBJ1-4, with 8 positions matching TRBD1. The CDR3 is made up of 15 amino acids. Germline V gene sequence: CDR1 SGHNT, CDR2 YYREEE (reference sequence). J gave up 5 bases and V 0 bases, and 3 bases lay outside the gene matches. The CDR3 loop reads CASSLAGQANEKLFF. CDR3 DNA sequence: TGTGCCAGCAGCTTGGCGGGACAGGCCAATGAAAAACTGTTTTTT.

CDR3 sequence reads: CATSRPGLGSYEQYF. CDR3 bases: TGTGCCACCAGCAGACCGGGACTAGGCTCCTACGAGCAGTACTTC. V usage is TRBV15 and J usage is TRBJ2-7; 8 nucleotides line up with TRBD2. The V gene end was trimmed by 2 bases and the J gene end by 0 bases; junction bases not matched to a gene: 3. Per the germline V gene, CDR1 is LNHNV and CDR2 is YYDKDF (reference sequence). The CDR3 loop spans 15 amino acids.

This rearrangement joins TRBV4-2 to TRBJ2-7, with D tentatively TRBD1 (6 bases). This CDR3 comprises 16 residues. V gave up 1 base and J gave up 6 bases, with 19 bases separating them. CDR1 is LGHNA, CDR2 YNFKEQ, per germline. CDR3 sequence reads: CASSQGSGAGVGEQYF. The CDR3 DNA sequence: TGTGCCAGCAGCCAAGGATCAGGGGCGGGCGTCGGCGAGCAGTACTTC.

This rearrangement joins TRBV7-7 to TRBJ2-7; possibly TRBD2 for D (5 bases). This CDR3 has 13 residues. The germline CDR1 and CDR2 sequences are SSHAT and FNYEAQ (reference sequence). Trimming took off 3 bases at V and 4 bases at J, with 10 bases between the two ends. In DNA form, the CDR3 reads TGTGCCAGCAGCTTTGATCGAGGGTACGAGCAGTACTTC. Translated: CASSFDRGYEQYF.

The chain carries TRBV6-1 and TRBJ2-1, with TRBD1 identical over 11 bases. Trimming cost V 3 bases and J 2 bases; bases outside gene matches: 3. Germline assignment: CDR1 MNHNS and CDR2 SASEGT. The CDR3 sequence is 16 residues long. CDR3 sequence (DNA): TGTGCCAGCAGTGAGTGGGACAGGGGGGCCTACAATGAGCAGTTCTTC. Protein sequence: CASSEWDRGAYNEQFF.

The CDR3 DNA sequence: TGTGCCAGCAGTTTAGCCGGGACAGGATACACTGAAGCTTTCTTT. Amino acids: CASSLAGTGYTEAFF. This chain links TRBV25-1 with TRBJ1-1; TRBD1 matches 8 bases. The CDR3 is made up of 15 amino acids. In germline, CDR1 is MGHDK, CDR2 SYGVNS. The V gene end was trimmed by 5 bases and the J gene end by 3 bases; junction bases not matched to a gene: 8.

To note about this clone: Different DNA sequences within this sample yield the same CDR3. The CDR3 protein is CASSSYSNQPQHF. In DNA form, the CDR3 reads TGTGCCAGCAGTTCCTATAGCAATCAGCCCCAGCATTTT. The chain has TRBV27 and TRBJ1-5; the D is unclear. Germline V gene sequence: CDR1 MNHEY, CDR2 SMNVEV (reference sequence). V dropped 4 bases and J dropped 0 bases, with 4 bases sitting between them. The CDR3 runs 13 residues.

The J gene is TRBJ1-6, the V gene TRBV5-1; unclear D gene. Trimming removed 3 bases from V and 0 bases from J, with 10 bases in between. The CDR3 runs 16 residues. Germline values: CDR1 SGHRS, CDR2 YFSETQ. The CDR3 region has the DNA TGCGCCAGCAGCTCGTTGGCAACCTCCTATAATTCACCCCTCCACTTT. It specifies CASSSLATSYNSPLHF.

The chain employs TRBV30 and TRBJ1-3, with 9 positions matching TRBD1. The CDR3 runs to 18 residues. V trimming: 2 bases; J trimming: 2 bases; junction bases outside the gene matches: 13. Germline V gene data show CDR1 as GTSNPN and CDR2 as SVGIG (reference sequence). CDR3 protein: CAWSPKQDRGRTGNTIYF. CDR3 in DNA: TGTGCCTGGAGTCCCAAACAGGACAGGGGAAGGACTGGAAACACCATATATTTT.

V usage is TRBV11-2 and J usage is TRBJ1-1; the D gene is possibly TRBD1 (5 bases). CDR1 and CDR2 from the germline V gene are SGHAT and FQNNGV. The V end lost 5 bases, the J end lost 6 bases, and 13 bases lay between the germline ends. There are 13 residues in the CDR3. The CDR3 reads CASSHENRPEAFF. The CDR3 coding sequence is TGTGCCAGCAGCCACGAGAACAGGCCTGAAGCTTTCTTT.

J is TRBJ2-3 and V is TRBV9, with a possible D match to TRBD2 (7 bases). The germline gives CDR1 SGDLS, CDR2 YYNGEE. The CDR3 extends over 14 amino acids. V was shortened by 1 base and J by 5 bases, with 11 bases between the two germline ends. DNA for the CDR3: TGTGCCAGCAGCGTACCGGGGGGCCGAGATACGCAGTATTTT. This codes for CASSVPGGRDTQYF.

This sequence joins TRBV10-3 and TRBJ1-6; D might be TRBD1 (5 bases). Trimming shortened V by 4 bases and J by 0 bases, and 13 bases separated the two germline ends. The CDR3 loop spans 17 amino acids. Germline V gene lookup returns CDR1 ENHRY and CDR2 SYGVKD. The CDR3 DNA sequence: TGTGCCATCAGTGGTACCGACGGGGGCTCCTATAATTCACCCCTCCACTTT. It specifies CAISGTDGGSYNSPLHF.

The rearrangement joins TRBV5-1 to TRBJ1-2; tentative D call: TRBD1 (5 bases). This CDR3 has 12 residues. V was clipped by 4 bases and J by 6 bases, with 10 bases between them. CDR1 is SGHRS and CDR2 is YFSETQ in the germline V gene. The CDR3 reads CASSPPGNGYTF. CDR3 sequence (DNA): TGCGCCAGCAGCCCGCCAGGGAATGGCTACACCTTC.

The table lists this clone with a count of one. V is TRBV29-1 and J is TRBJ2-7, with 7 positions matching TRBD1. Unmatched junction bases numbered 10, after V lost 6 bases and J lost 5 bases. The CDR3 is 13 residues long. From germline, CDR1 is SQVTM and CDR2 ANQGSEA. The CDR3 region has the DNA TGCAGCGTAAGGGGGCCCCGCCGGGACGAGCAGTACTTC. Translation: CSVRGPRRDEQYF.

The CDR3 loop is CASSPQGGLFDSPLHF. In DNA, the CDR3 is TGCGCCAGCAGCCCTCAAGGGGGCCTATTTGATTCACCCCTCCACTTT. V usage is TRBV4-1 and J usage is TRBJ1-6, with 7 bases identical to TRBD1. After removal of 4 bases from V and 8 bases from J, the junction contained 11 bases not matched to a gene. The CDR3 totals 16 residues. The V gene's germline CDR1 is MGHRA and CDR2 YSYEKL.

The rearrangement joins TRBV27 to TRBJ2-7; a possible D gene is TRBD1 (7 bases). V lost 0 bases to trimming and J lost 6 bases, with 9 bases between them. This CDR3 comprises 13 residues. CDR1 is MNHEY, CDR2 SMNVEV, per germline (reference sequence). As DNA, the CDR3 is TGTGCCAGCAGTTTATCCAGGGGGGCCGAGCAGTACTTC. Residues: CASSLSRGAEQYF.

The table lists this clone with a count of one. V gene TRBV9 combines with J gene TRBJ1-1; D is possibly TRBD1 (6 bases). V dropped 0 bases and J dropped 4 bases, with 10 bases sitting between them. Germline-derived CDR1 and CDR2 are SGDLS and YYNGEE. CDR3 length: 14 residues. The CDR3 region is CASSVVRGSTEAFF. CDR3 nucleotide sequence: TGTGCCAGCAGCGTAGTGAGGGGGAGCACTGAAGCTTTCTTT.

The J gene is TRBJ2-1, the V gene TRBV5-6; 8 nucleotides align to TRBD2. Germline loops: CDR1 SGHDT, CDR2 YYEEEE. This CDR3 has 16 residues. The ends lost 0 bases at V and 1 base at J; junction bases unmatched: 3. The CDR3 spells CASSLGGTRSYNEQFF. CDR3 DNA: TGTGCCAGCAGCTTGGGAGGGACTAGATCCTACAATGAGCAGTTCTTC.

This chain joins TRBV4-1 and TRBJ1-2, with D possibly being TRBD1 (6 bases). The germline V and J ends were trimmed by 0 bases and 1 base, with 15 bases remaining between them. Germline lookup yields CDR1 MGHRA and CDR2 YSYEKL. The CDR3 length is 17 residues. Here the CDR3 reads CASSQDPRGGFNYGYTF. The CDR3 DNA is TGCGCCAGCAGCCAAGATCCCAGGGGCGGCTTTAACTATGGCTACACCTTC.

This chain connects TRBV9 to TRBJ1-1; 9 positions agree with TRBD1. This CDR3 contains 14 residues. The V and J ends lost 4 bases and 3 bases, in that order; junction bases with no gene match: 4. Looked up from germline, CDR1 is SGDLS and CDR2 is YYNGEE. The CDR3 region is CASSTTGGYTEAFF. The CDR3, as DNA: TGTGCCAGCAGCACCACAGGGGGCTACACTGAAGCTTTCTTT.

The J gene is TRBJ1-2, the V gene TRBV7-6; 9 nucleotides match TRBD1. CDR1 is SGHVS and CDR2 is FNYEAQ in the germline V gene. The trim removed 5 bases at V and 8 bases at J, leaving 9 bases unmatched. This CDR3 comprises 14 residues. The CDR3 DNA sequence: TGTGCCAGCAGCGCCCGGGACAGGGCGGGGGGCTACACCTTC. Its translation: CASSARDRAGGYTF.

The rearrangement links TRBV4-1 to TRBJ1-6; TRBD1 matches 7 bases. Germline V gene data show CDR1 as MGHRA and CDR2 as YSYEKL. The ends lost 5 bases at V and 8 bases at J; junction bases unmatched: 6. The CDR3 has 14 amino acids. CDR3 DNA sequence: TGCGCCAGCAGCGCCCGACAGGGAGATTCACCCCTCCACTTT. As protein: CASSARQGDSPLHF.

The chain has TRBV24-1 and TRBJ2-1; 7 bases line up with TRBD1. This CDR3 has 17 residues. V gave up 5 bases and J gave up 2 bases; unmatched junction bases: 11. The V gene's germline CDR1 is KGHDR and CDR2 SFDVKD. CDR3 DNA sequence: TGTGCCACCAGTGGACAGGGTGGACGGGCCCCCTACAATGAGCAGTTCTTC. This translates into CATSGQGGRAPYNEQFF.

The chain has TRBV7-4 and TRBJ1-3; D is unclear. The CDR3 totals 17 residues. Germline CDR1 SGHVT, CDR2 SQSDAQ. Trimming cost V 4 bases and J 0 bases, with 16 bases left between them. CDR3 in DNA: TGTGCCAGCAGCTGCTCGGTGACTCTCAGCTCTGGAAACACCATATATTTT. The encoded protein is CASSCSVTLSSGNTIYF.